What follows is one T cell receptor beta chain and its context. Germline V gives CDR1 SQVTM, CDR2 ANQGSEA. Deletions cut 8 bases from V and 8 bases from J, with 22 bases between. CDR3 length: 14 residues. The PCR was carried out with 60 Vbeta primers and 13 Jbeta primers. Using immunoSEQ multiplex PCR, the repertoire was profiled, and TCRdb retains in-frame clones only, with some absent. The sample has around 110,000 clones, and its top ten clones hold roughly 3.5%. The sample comes from a study of cytomegalovirus exposure and HLA in healthy donors. Sequenced input: PBMCs. The sequence came from a man aged 30 to 45 in good health and CMV-seronegative. The chain has TRBV29-1 and TRBJ2-1; D possibly corresponds to TRBD2 (5 bases). The CDR3 nucleotides read TGCAGCAGCCCCATTGGGCTCGACTATCATGAGCAGTTCTTC. Translating it yields CSSPIGLDYHEQFF.